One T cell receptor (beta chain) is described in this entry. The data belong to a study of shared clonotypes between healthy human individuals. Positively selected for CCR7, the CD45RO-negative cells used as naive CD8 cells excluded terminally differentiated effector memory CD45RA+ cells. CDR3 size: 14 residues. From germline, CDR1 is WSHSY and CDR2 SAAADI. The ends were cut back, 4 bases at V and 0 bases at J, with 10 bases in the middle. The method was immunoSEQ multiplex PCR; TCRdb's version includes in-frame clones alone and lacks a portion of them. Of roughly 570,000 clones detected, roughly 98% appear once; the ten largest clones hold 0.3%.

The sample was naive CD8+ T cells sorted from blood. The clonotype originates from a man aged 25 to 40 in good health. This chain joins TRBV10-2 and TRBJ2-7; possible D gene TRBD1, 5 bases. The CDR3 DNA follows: TGCGCCAGCAGTGGGGGCAGGTTCTCCTACGAGCAGTACTTC. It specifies CASSGGRFSYEQYF.